This TCR beta chain was captured in a study of T cell responses to AZD1222 COVID-19 vaccine. Looking at the study overall: Second doses at about 4 or about 12 weeks were pooled.

The CDR3 consists of 16 residues. In germline, CDR1 is KGHDR, CDR2 SFDVKD. V shed 8 bases and J shed 3 bases, with 22 bases lying between them. To note about this clone: Its antigen is undetermined.

Measured with immunoSEQ multiplex PCR; TCRdb has only the in-frame clones, and not every one. The sample lists some 120,000 clones; around 85% were seen once. Study-level points and caveats: Across the whole spike, CD4 TCRs peaked at regions 160-218 and 743-854. White British ancestry dominated among donors, who included more females, and clonal diversity was possibly underestimated.

The source is an adult in good health. Sequencing used peripheral blood, obtained on day 0 of AZD1222 vaccination. J is TRBJ2-7 and V is TRBV24-1; unclear D gene. CDR3 protein: CATNPFRRGSNYEQYF. CDR3 bases: TGTGCCACCAACCCCTTTCGGCGAGGTTCCAACTACGAGCAGTACTTC.